This TCR beta chain was captured in a study of T cells in Graves' hyperthyroidism and ophthalmopathy. Germline V gene data show CDR1 as SNHLY and CDR2 as FYNNEI. V was clipped by 5 bases and J by 5 bases; unmatched bases: 13. The CDR3 spans 16 residues. It was RNA transcripts that yielded the amplified TCR beta CDR3 regions. The primer set for the first-round RT-PCR of the TCR CDR3 was HTBI. Using its own MiXCR run on the multiplex PCR reads, TCRdb lists one record per CDR3 protein. The data show 150,000 to 200,000 distinct CDR3 sequences, 8% to 9.5% seen once. PBMCs were obtained from over 8.5 ml fresh peripheral blood. This clonotype is a singleton in its sample.

The V gene is TRBV2, the J gene TRBJ2-5, with 8 bases identical to TRBD2. Sequenced sample: blood. The sequence came from a woman between 18 and 30 years old with Graves' hyperthyroidism that later progressed to Graves' ophthalmopathy. The CDR3 nucleotides are TGTGCCAGCAGTCGACGGAGGGCGGGGGGAGAGGAGACCCAGTACTTC. Protein sequence: CASSRRRAGGEETQYF.